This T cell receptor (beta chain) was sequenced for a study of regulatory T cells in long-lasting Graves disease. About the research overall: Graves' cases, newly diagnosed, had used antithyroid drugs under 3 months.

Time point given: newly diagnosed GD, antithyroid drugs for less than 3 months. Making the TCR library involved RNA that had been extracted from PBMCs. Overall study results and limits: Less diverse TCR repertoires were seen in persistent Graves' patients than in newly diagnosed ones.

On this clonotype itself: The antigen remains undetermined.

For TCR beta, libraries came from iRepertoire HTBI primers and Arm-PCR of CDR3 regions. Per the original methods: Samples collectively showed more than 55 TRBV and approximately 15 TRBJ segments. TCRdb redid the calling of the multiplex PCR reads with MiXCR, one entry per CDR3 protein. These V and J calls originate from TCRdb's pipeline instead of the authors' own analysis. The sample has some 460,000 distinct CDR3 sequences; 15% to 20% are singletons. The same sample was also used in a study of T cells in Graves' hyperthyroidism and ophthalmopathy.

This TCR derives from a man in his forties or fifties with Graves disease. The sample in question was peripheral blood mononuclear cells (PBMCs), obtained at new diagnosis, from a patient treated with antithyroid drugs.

As DNA, the CDR3 is TGTGCCAGCAGCCTCAACCCGGGACTAGCGGACCAAGAGACCCAGTACTTC. Translated: CASSLNPGLADQETQYF. The rearrangement joins TRBV5-5 to TRBJ2-5; 11 bases agree with TRBD2. V trimming: 4 bases; J trimming: 0 bases; junction bases outside the gene matches: 8. The V gene's germline CDR1 is SGHKS and CDR2 YYEKEE (reference sequence). CDR3 length: 17 residues.